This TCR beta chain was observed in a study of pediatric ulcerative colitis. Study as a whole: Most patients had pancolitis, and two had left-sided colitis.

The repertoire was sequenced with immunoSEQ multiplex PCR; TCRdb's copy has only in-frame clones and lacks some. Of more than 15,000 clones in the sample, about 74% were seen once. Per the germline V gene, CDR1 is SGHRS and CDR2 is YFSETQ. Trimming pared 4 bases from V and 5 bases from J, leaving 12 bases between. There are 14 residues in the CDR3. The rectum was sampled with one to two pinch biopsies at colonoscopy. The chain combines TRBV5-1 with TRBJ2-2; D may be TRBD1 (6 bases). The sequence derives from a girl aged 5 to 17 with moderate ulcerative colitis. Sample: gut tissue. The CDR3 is CASSIAGETGELFF. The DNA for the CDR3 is TGCGCCAGCAGCATCGCAGGGGAAACCGGGGAGCTGTTTTTT.